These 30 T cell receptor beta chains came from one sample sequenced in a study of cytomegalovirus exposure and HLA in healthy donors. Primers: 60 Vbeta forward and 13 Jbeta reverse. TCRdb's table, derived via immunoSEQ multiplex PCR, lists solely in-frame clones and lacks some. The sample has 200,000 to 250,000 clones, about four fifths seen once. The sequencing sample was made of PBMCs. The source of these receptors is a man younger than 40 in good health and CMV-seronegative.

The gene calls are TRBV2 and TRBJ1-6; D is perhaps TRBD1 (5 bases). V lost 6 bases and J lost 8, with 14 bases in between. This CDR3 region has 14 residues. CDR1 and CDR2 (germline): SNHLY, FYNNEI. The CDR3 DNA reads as TGTGCCAGCAGGGGGGAGGGCAGCCATTCACCCCTCCACTTT. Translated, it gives CASRGEGSHSPLHF.

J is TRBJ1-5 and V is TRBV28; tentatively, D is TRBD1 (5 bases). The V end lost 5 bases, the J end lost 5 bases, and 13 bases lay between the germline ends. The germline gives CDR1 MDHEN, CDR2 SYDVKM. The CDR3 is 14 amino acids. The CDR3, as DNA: TGTGCCAGCAGTATACTCCAGGGCGATCAGCCCCAGCATTTT. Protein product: CASSILQGDQPQHF. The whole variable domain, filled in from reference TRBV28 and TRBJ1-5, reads DVKVTQSSRYLVKRTGEKVFLECVQDMDHENMFWYRQDPGLGLRLIYFSYDVKMKEKGDIPEGYSVSREKKERFSLILESASTNQTSMYLCASSILQGDQPQHFGDGTRLSIL.

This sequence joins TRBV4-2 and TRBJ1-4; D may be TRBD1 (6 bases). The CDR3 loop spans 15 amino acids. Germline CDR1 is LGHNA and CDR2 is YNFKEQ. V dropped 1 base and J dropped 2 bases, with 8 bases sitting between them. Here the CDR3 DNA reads TGTGCCAGCAGCCAAGCGACAGGTACTAATGAAAAACTGTTTTTT. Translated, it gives CASSQATGTNEKLFF.

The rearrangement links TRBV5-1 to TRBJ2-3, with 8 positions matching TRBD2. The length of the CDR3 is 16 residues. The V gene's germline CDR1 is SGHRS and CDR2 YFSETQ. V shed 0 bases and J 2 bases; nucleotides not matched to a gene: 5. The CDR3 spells CASSLDGGAPTDTQYF. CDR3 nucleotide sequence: TGCGCCAGCAGCTTGGACGGGGGGGCCCCCACAGATACGCAGTATTTT.

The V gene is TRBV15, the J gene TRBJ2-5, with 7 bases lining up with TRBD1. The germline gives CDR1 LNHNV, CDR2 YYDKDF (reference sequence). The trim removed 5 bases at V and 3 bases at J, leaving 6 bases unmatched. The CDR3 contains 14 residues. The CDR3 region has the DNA TGTGCCACCAGCGAACAGGGGCAGGAAGAGACCCAGTACTTC. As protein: CATSEQGQEETQYF.

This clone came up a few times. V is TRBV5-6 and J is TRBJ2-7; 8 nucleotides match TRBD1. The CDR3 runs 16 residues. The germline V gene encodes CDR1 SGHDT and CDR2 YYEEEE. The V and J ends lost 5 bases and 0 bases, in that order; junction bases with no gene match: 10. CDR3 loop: CASSPARGLSSYEQYF. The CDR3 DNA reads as TGTGCCAGCAGTCCAGCCAGGGGGCTAAGCTCCTACGAGCAGTACTTC.

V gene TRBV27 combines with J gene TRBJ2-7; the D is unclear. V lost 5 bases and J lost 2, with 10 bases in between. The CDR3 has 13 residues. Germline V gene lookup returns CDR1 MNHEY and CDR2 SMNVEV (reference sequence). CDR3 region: CASSPLTTYEQYF. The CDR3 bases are TGTGCCAGCAGTCCACTTACCACCTACGAGCAGTACTTC.

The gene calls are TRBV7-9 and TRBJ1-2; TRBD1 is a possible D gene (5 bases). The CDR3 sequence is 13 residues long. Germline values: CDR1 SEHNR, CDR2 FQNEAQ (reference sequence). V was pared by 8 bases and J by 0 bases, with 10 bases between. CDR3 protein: CASLRDSNYGYTF. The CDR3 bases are TGTGCCAGCCTCAGGGATTCTAACTATGGCTACACCTTC.

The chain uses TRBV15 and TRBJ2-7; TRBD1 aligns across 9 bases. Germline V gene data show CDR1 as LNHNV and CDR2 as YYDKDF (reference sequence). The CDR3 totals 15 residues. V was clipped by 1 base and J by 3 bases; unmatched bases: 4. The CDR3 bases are TGTGCCACCAGCAGAGCCGGGACAGGGCACTACGAGCAGTACTTC. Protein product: CATSRAGTGHYEQYF.

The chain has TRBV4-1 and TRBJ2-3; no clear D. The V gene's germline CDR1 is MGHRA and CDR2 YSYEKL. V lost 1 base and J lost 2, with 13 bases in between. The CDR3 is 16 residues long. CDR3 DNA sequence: TGCGCCAGCAGCCAAGCCCCAGGCTCCCCCACAGATACGCAGTATTTT. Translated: CASSQAPGSPTDTQYF.

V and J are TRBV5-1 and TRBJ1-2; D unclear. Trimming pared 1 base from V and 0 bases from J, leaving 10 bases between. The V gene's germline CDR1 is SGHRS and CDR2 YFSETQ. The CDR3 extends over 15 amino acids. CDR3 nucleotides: TGCGCCAGCAGCTTGTCTGGAGGAACTAACTATGGCTACACCTTC. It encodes CASSLSGGTNYGYTF.

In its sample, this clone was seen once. The chain's CDR3 is CASSPSRGTYNEQFF. Here the CDR3 DNA reads TGTGCCAGCAGCCCAAGTCGGGGGACCTACAATGAGCAGTTCTTC. This chain links TRBV11-2 with TRBJ2-1, with a possible D match to TRBD2 (6 bases). CDR1 is SGHAT and CDR2 is FQNNGV in the germline V gene. V was trimmed by 5 bases and J by 2 bases, leaving 13 bases between them. CDR3 length: 15 residues.

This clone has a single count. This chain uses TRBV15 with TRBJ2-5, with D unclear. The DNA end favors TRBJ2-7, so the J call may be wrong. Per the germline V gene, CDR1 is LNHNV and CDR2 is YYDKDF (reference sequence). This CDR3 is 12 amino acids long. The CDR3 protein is CATSRVPYEQYF. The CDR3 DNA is TGTGCCACCAGCAGAGTCCCATACGAGCAGTACTTC.

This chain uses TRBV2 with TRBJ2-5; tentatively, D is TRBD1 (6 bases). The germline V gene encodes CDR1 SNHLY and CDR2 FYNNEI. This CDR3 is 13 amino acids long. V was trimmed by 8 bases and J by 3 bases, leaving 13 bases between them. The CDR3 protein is CASSRGWEETQYF. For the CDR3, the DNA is TGTGCCAGCTCAAGGGGGTGGGAAGAGACCCAGTACTTC.

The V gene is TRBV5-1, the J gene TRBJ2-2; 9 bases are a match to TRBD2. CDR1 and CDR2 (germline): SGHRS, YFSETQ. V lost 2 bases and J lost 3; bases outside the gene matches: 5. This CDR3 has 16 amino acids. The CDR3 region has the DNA TGCGCCAGCAGCTTCTTGCGGGGGGGTGACACCGGGGAGCTGTTTTTT. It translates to CASSFLRGGDTGELFF.

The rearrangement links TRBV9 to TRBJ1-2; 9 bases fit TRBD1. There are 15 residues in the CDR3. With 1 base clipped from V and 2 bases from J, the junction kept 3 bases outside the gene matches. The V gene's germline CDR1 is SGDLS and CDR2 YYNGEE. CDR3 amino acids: CASSVRDRENYGYTF. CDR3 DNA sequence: TGTGCCAGCAGCGTAAGGGACAGGGAAAACTATGGCTACACCTTC.

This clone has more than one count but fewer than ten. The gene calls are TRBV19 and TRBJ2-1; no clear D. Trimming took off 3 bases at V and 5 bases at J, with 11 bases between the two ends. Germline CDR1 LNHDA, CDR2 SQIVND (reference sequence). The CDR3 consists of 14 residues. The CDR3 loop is CASSIELLDNEQFF. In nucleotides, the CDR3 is TGTGCCAGTAGTATTGAACTATTGGACAATGAGCAGTTCTTC.

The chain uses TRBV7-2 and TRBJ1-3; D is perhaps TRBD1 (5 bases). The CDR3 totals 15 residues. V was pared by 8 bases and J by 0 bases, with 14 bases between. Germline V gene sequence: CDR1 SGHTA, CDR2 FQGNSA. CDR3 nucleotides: TGTGCCAGCGGGGCAGGTTGGAGCTCTGGAAACACCATATATTTT. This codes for CASGAGWSSGNTIYF.

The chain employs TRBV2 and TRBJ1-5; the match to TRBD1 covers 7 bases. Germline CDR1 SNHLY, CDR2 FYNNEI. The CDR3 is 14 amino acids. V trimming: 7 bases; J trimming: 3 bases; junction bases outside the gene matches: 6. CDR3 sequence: CASKMDRNNQPQHF. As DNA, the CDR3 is TGTGCCAGCAAAATGGACAGGAACAATCAGCCCCAGCATTTT.

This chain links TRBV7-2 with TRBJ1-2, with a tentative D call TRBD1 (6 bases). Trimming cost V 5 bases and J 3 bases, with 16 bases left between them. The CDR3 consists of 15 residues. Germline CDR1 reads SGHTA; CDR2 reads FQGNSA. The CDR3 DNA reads TGTGCCAGCAGCCAGAGGGCGGGGGGCGACTATGGCTACACCTTC. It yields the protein CASSQRAGGDYGYTF.

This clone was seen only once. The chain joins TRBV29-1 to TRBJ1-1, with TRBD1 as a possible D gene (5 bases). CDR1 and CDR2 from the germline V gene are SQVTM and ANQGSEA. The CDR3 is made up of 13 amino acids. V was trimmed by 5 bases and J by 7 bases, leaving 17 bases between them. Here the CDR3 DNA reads TGCAGCGTTCTGACAGACGATCCAGGTGAAGCTTTCTTT. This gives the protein CSVLTDDPGEAFF.

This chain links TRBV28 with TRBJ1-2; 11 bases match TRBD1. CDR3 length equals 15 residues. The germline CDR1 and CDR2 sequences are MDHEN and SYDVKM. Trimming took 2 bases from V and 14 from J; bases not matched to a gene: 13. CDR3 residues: CASSLGGTGGDSYTF. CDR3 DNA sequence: TGTGCCAGCAGTTTAGGCGGGACAGGGGGAGATAGTTATACCTTC.

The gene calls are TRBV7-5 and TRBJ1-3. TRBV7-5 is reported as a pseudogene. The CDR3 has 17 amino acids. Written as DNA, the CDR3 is TGTGCCAGAAGCTTAAGTGCGCCGGGAGACTCTGGAAACACCATATATTTT. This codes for CARSLSAPGDSGNTIYF.

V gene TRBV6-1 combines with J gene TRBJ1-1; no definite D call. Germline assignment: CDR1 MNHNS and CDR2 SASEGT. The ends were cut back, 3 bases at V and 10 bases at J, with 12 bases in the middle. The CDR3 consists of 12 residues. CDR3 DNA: TGTGCCAGCAGTGATAGGTGGGCTGGAGCTTTCTTT. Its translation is CASSDRWAGAFF.

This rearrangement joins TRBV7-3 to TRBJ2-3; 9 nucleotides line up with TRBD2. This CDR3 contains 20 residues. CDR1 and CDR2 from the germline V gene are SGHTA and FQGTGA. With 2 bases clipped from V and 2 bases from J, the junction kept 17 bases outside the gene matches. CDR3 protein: CASSLYGGSGGVPLTDTQYF. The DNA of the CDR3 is TGTGCCAGCAGCTTATATGGGGGTAGCGGGGGCGTTCCCCTCACAGATACGCAGTATTTT.

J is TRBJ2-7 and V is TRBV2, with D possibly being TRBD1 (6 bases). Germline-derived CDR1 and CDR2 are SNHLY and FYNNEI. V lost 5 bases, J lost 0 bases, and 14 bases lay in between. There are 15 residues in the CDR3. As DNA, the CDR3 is TGTGCCAGCAGTAGACCAGGGGTTTCCTCCTACGAGCAGTACTTC. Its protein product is CASSRPGVSSYEQYF.

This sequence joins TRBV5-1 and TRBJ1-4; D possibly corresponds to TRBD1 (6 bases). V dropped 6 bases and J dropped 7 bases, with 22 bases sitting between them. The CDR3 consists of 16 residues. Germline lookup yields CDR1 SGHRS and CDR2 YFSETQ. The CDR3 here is CASTDTSGARGEKLFF. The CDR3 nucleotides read TGCGCCAGCACCGATACTTCCGGCGCCAGGGGTGAAAAACTGTTTTTT.

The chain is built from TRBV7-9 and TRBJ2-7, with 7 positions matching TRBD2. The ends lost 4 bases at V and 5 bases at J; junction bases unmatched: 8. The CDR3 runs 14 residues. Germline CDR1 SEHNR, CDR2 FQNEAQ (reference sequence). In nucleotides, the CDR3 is TGTGCCAGCAGCTCCCGGCGGGGGAGGGACGAGCAGTACTTC. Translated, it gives CASSSRRGRDEQYF.

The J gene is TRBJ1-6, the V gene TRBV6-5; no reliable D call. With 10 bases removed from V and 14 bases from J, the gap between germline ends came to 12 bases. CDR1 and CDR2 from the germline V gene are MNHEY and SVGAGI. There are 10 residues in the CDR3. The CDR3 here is CATKTSTLHF. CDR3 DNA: TGTGCCACCAAGACTTCGACCCTCCACTTT.

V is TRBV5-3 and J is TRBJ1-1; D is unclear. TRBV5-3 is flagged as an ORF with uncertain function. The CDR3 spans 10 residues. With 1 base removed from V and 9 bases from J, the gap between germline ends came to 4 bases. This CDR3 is CARSLLQAFF. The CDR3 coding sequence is TGTGCCAGAAGCTTGCTTCAAGCTTTCTTT.